This TCR beta chain was identified during a study of T cells in Graves' hyperthyroidism and ophthalmopathy. This clonotype has a handful of counts. Germline loops: CDR1 SGHRS, CDR2 YFSETQ. V gave up 5 bases and J gave up 4 bases; unmatched junction bases: 7. This CDR3 region has 15 residues. What was amplified from RNA transcripts were TCR beta CDR3 regions. The TCR CDR3 was amplified in a first-round RT-PCR using the HTBI primer set. TCRdb re-derived calls from the multiplex PCR reads in MiXCR, one entry per CDR3 protein. Of about 380,000 distinct CDR3 sequences in the sample, about 13% were seen once.

Sequenced: blood. This rearrangement joins TRBV5-1 to TRBJ2-3; TRBD1 aligns across 10 bases. The receptor comes from a man aged 30-40 years with Graves' hyperthyroidism that later progressed to Graves' ophthalmopathy. As DNA, the CDR3 is TGCGCCAGCAGGACAGGACAGGGGGGACCAGATACGCAGTATTTT. Its protein is CASRTGQGGPDTQYF.